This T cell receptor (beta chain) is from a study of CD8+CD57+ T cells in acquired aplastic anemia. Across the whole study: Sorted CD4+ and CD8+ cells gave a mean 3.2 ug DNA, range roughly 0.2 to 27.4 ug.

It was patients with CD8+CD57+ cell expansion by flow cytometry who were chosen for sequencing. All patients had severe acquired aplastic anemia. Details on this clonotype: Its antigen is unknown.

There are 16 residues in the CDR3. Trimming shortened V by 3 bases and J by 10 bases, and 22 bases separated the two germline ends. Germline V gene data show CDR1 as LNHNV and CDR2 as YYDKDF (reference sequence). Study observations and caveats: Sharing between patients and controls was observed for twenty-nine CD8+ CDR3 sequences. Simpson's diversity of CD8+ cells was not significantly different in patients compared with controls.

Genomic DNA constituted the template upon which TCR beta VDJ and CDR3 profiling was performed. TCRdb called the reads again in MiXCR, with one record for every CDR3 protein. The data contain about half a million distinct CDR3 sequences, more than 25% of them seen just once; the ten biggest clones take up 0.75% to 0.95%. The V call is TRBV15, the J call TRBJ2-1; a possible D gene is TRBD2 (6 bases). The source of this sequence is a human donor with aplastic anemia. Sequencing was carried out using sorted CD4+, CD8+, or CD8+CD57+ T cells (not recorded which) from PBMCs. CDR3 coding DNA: TGTGCCACCAGCAGCTTGGCCGGAACAGCGGACTACGAGCAGTTCTTC. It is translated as CATSSLAGTADYEQFF.